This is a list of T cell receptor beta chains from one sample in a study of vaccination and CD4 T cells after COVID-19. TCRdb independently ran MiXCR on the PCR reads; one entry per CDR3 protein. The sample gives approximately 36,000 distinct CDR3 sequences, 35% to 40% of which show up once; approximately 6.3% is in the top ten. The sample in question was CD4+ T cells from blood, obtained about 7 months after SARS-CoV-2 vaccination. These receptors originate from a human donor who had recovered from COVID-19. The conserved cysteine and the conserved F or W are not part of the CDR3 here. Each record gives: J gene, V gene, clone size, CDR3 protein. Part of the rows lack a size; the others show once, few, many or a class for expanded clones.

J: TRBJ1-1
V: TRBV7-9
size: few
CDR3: ASSPVGWAGAF

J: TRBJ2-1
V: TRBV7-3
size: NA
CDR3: ASSKGLYNEQF

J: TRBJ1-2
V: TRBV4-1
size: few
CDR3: ASSQLETGNYGYT

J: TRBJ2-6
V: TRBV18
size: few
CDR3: ASSLTHAGANVLT

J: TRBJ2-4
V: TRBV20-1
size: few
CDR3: SASGDSRTSGSTDIQY

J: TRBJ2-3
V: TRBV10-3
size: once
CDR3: AIAGGPDTQY

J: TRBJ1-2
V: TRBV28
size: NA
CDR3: ASSLTGSNYGYT

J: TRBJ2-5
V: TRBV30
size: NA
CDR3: AWSRRWETQY

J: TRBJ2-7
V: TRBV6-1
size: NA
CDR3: ASSEVGTEQYEQY

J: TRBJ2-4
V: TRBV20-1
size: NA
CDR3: SARGPPRGKAENIQY

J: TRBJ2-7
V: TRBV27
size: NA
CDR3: ASSLGDRYEQY

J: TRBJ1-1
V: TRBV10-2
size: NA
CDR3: ASSDLGPNHEAF

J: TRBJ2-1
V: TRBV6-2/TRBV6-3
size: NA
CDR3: ASSPTSGSYNEQF

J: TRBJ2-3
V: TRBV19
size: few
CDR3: ASSTTETDTQY

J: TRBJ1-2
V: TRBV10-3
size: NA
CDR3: AISEVPNYGYT

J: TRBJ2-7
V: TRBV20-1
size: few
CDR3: SAARDPYEQY

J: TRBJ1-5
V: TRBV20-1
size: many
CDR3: SAHRDSNQPQH

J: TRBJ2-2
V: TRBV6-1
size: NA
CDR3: ASRTDGVGTGELF

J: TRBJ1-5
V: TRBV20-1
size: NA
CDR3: SAWITGETNSNQPQH

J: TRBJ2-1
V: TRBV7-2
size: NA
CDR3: ASSFSGRYEQF

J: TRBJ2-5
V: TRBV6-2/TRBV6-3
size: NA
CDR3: ASRLPGLAKETQY

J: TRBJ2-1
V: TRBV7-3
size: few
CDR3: ASSSSHEQF

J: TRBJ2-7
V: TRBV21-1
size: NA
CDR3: ASSPRDRTSYEQY

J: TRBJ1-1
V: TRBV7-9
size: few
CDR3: ASSLDATEAF

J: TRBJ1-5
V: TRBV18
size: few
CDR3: ASSPGVSQPQH